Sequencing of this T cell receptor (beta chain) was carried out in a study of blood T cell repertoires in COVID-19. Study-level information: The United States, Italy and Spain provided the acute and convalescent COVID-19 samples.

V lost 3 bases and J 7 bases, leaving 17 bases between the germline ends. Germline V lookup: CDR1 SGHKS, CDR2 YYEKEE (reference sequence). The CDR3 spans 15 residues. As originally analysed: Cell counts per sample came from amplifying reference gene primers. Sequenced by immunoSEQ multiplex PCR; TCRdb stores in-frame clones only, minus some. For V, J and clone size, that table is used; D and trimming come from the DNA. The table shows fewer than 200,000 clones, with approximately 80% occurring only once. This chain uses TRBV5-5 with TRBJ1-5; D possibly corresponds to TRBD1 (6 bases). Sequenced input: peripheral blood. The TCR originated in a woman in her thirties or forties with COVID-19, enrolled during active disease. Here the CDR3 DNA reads TGTGCCAGCAGCTCGATAGGGGGGGTCGGGCAGCCCCAGCATTTT. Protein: CASSSIGGVGQPQHF. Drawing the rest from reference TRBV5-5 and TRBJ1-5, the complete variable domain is DAGVTQSPTHLIKTRGQQVTLRCSPISGHKSVSWYQQVLGQGPQFIFQYYEKEERGRGNFPDRFSARQFPNYSSELNVNALLLGDSALYLCASSSIGGVGQPQHFGDGTRLSIL.